These 23 T cell receptor beta chains came from one sample sequenced in a study of blood T cell repertoires in COVID-19. Produced via immunoSEQ multiplex PCR; TCRdb's table is partial and in-frame only. The data show over 150,000 clones, roughly 90% seen once. The sequenced material came from peripheral blood. These receptors originate from a woman aged 60-70 years who had recovered from COVID-19.

The genes are TRBV28 and TRBJ2-7, with a weak D call TRBD1 (6 bases). Germline V gene sequence: CDR1 MDHEN, CDR2 SYDVKM. The CDR3 runs to 15 residues. Trimming shortened V by 6 bases and J by 0 bases, and 15 bases separated the two germline ends. The CDR3 region is CASSGTRGFSYEQYF. Written as DNA, the CDR3 is TGTGCCAGCAGCGGGACCAGGGGATTCTCCTACGAGCAGTACTTC.

The V and J genes are TRBV4-3 and TRBJ1-5; D call uncertain. From germline, CDR1 is LGHNA and CDR2 YSLEER. The CDR3 length is 16 residues. Deletions cut 4 bases from V and 5 bases from J, with 18 bases between. The chain's CDR3 is CASSLHNFPRDQPQHF. The CDR3 DNA sequence: TGCGCCAGCAGCCTCCACAACTTCCCCCGGGATCAGCCCCAGCATTTT.

A note on this clone: Other DNA variants within this sample encode the same CDR3. The rearrangement uses TRBV10-3 and TRBJ2-7; the match to TRBD1 covers 9 bases. The V and J ends lost 6 bases and 4 bases, in that order; junction bases with no gene match: 4. Germline V lookup: CDR1 ENHRY, CDR2 SYGVKD. The CDR3 is 13 residues long. CDR3: CAISPGQGYEQYF. The DNA of the CDR3 is TGTGCCATCAGCCCGGGACAGGGTTACGAGCAGTACTTC.

This sequence joins TRBV27 and TRBJ1-1; TRBD1 matches at 7 bases. The V and J ends lost 0 bases and 7 bases, in that order; junction bases with no gene match: 8. This CDR3 has 15 amino acids. CDR1 is MNHEY and CDR2 is SMNVEV in the germline V gene (reference sequence). CDR3 amino acids: CASSLSYRGLHEAFF. In nucleotides, the CDR3 is TGTGCCAGCAGTTTATCGTACAGGGGTCTTCATGAAGCTTTCTTT.

The CDR3 DNA is TGTGCCAGCAGCTTGGAAGGTACCACATCCGGGGAAAAACTGTTTTTT. It is translated as CASSLEGTTSGEKLFF. V is TRBV5-5 and J is TRBJ1-4; D unresolved. The germline V gene encodes CDR1 SGHKS and CDR2 YYEKEE (reference sequence). This CDR3 is built from 16 residues. V lost 0 bases to trimming and J lost 8 bases, with 17 bases between them.

This clone has only one observation. The V gene is TRBV5-1, the J gene TRBJ2-5; TRBD1 matches 10 bases. Trimming cost V 0 bases and J 5 bases; bases outside gene matches: 4. CDR3 length: 15 amino acids. Per germline, CDR1 SGHRS and CDR2 YFSETQ. For the CDR3, the DNA is TGCGCCAGCAGCTTGGGGGACAGGGGTTCGGAGACCCAGTACTTC. It specifies CASSLGDRGSETQYF.

This sequence joins TRBV6-5 and TRBJ1-2; D is possibly TRBD1 (6 bases). V gave up 5 bases and J gave up 4 bases, with 11 bases separating them. CDR3 size: 13 residues. Germline V CDR1 and CDR2: MNHEY, SVGAGI. The chain's CDR3 is CASSTQGSYGYTF. CDR3 sequence (DNA): TGTGCCAGCAGTACCCAGGGGAGCTATGGCTACACCTTC.

The chain joins TRBV28 to TRBJ1-5, with no clear D. This CDR3 comprises 12 residues. Per germline, CDR1 MDHEN and CDR2 SYDVKM. V was pared by 7 bases and J by 4 bases, with 8 bases between. The CDR3 reads CASMRVNQPQHF. The CDR3 nucleotides are TGTGCCAGCATGAGGGTTAATCAGCCCCAGCATTTT. The complete variable domain, with remaining parts taken from reference TRBV28 and TRBJ1-5, reads DVKVTQSSRYLVKRTGEKVFLECVQDMDHENMFWYRQDPGLGLRLIYFSYDVKMKEKGDIPEGYSVSREKKERFSLILESASTNQTSMYLCASMRVNQPQHFGDGTRLSIL.

This chain joins TRBV4-1 and TRBJ2-5; TRBD2 aligns across 11 bases. This CDR3 comprises 15 residues. The germline CDR1 and CDR2 sequences are MGHRA and YSYEKL. The trim removed 8 bases at V and 5 bases at J, leaving 10 bases unmatched. The CDR3 DNA is TGCGCCAGCGCCCGGGAGACTAGCGGGGCGGAGACCCAGTACTTC. This sequence encodes CASARETSGAETQYF.

This chain connects TRBV7-8 to TRBJ2-3; 8 bases are shared with TRBD2. J gave up 1 base and V 6 bases, and 9 bases lay outside the gene matches. The CDR3 covers 16 residues. From germline, CDR1 is SGHVS and CDR2 FQNEAQ. The CDR3 reads CASRPEKLAGTDTQYF. The CDR3 DNA follows: TGTGCCAGCAGGCCAGAAAAACTAGCGGGCACAGATACGCAGTATTTT.

The V gene is TRBV10-1, the J gene TRBJ2-3; 9 bases map to TRBD2. CDR3 length: 13 amino acids. V gave up 6 bases and J gave up 6 bases; unmatched junction bases: 4. CDR1 is WNHNN, CDR2 SYGVQD, per germline (reference sequence). The chain's CDR3 is CASSAGGLDTQYF. CDR3 bases: TGCGCCAGCAGCGCGGGGGGGTTGGATACGCAGTATTTT.

This clone appeared a few times. The V gene is TRBV4-1, the J gene TRBJ2-2, with D perhaps TRBD2 (5 bases). The CDR3 runs to 14 residues. Germline values: CDR1 MGHRA, CDR2 YSYEKL. V lost 5 bases and J lost 5, with 12 bases in between. The CDR3 region is CASSSVGETGELFF. The CDR3 DNA is TGCGCCAGCAGCTCCGTCGGGGAAACCGGGGAGCTGTTTTTT.

The rearrangement uses TRBV5-1 and TRBJ1-1, with 9 bases fitting TRBD1. V was clipped by 5 bases and J by 12 bases; unmatched bases: 14. This CDR3 has 14 residues. Germline lookup yields CDR1 SGHRS and CDR2 YFSETQ. CDR3 residues: CASRSEQGAQRTFF. CDR3 in DNA: TGCGCCAGCAGATCTGAACAGGGGGCGCAGAGAACTTTCTTT.

V gene TRBV28 combines with J gene TRBJ1-1; 10 nucleotides align to TRBD1. The CDR3 length is 15 residues. J lost 5 bases, V lost 6 bases, and 9 bases had no gene match. Germline CDR1 reads MDHEN; CDR2 reads SYDVKM. CDR3 DNA sequence: TGTGCCAGCAGCGGACTCGGGACAGGGGTTACTGAAGCTTTCTTT. This codes for CASSGLGTGVTEAFF. Full variable domain (rest looked up from reference TRBV28 and TRBJ1-1): DVKVTQSSRYLVKRTGEKVFLECVQDMDHENMFWYRQDPGLGLRLIYFSYDVKMKEKGDIPEGYSVSREKKERFSLILESASTNQTSMYLCASSGLGTGVTEAFFGQGTRLTVV.

This chain links TRBV28 with TRBJ2-1; D is perhaps TRBD1 (6 bases). The CDR3 runs to 14 residues. Germline V gene lookup returns CDR1 MDHEN and CDR2 SYDVKM. V shed 4 bases and J shed 7 bases, with 14 bases lying between them. The CDR3, as DNA: TGTGCCAGCAGTTCGGAAAGGGGGATAAATGAGCAGTTCTTC. Protein: CASSSERGINEQFF.

V and J are TRBV4-3 and TRBJ2-1; 7 bases map to TRBD2. V lost 0 bases and J lost 6; bases outside the gene matches: 8. This CDR3 is 16 amino acids long. Germline assignment: CDR1 LGHNA and CDR2 YSLEER. The CDR3 sequence is CASSQDQRRGSNEQFF. CDR3 bases: TGCGCCAGCAGCCAAGATCAGAGGCGGGGGAGCAATGAGCAGTTCTTC.

The chain employs TRBV28 and TRBJ2-5, with TRBD1 matching 8 bases. Germline V gives CDR1 MDHEN, CDR2 SYDVKM. CDR3 length: 15 amino acids. The V segment lost 2 bases and the J segment 2 bases; nucleotides outside the gene matches: 4. The CDR3 DNA is TGTGCCAGCAGTTTACCCGGACAGGGACAAGAGACCCAGTACTTC. Its protein product is CASSLPGQGQETQYF.

The genes are TRBV30 and TRBJ1-2, with 7 bases matching TRBD1. Germline V gene sequence: CDR1 GTSNPN, CDR2 SVGIG (reference sequence). V gave up 5 bases and J gave up 8 bases; unmatched junction bases: 8. The CDR3 runs to 12 residues. The CDR3 loop is CAWGPRGDGYTF. CDR3 bases: TGTGCCTGGGGACCCAGGGGGGACGGCTACACCTTC.

This sequence joins TRBV19 and TRBJ2-1, with D possibly matching TRBD1 (5 bases). Germline V gene data show CDR1 as LNHDA and CDR2 as SQIVND (reference sequence). Trimming took 7 bases from V and 0 from J, leaving 13 bases between them. This CDR3 comprises 15 residues. The CDR3 is CASKQGASSYNEQFF. Written as DNA, the CDR3 is TGTGCCAGTAAGCAAGGGGCGAGCTCCTACAATGAGCAGTTCTTC.

V gene TRBV5-5 combines with J gene TRBJ2-3, with a tentative D call TRBD2 (7 bases). This CDR3 contains 14 residues. With 4 bases removed from V and 4 bases from J, the gap between germline ends came to 13 bases. From germline, CDR1 is SGHKS and CDR2 YYEKEE (reference sequence). The CDR3: CASSHWEGADTQYF. The DNA of the CDR3 is TGTGCCAGCAGCCACTGGGAGGGGGCAGATACGCAGTATTTT.

This clone turned up a few times. The same CDR3 is also encoded by other DNA sequences in this sample. The J gene is TRBJ2-1, the V gene TRBV12-3 or TRBV12-4; D uncertain. Trimming left V 3 bases short and J 3 bases short, with 6 bases between. CDR3 length: 13 amino acids. CDR3 DNA sequence: TGTGCCAGCAGTTTGAACAACTACAATGAGCAGTTCTTC. The encoded protein is CASSLNNYNEQFF.

J is TRBJ2-3 and V is TRBV5-6; D remains ambiguous. The CDR3 totals 12 residues. CDR1 and CDR2 (germline): SGHDT, YYEEEE. V was clipped by 4 bases and J by 8 bases, with 11 bases between them. The CDR3 region is CASSHDARTQYF. The CDR3 DNA reads as TGTGCCAGCAGCCACGATGCGCGTACGCAGTATTTT.

The V gene is TRBV6-1, the J gene TRBJ1-6, with a possible D match to TRBD1 (5 bases). The germline V gene has CDR1 MNHNS and CDR2 SASEGT. Deletions cut 0 bases from V and 11 bases from J, with 17 bases between. The CDR3 sequence is 16 residues long. Here the CDR3 DNA reads TGTGCCAGCAGTGAAGCGGCGGGACGGAGTGTGACACCCCTCCACTTT. Protein product: CASSEAAGRSVTPLHF.